One sample yielded the 2 T cell receptor beta chains listed below, sequenced in a study of OX40 agonist ivuxolimab in advanced cancers. The protocol was immunoSEQ multiplex PCR, while the TCRdb copy is restricted to in-frame clones and leaves out a portion. This sample has about 36,000 clones, with about 87% found just once. The sequenced sample was CD4+ or CD8+ T cells sorted from blood, obtained in a trial of the OX40 agonist ivuxolimab. These receptors originate from an adult with an advanced solid tumor such as melanoma, head and neck, liver or kidney cancer.

The V gene is TRBV11-2, the J gene TRBJ2-7, with TRBD2 matching over 10 bases. Trimming removed 5 bases from V and 12 bases from J; junction bases left unmatched: 10. Germline assignment: CDR1 SGHAT and CDR2 FQNNGV. The CDR3 contains 13 residues. Here the CDR3 DNA reads TGTGCCAGCAGCCAATACCGCGGACTAGCGGCGTACTTC. Residues: CASSQYRGLAAYF. The whole variable domain, remainder taken from reference TRBV11-2 and TRBJ2-7, is EAGVAQSPRYKIIEKRQSVAFWCNPISGHATLYWYQQILGQGPKLLIQFQNNGVVDDSQLPKDRFSAERLKGVDSTLKIQPAKLEDSAVYLCASSQYRGLAAYFGPGTRLTVT.

This clone has just a few counts. The chain links TRBV5-4 to TRBJ2-1; D may be TRBD2 (6 bases). The length of the CDR3 is 15 residues. The V gene lost 7 bases and the J gene lost 3 bases, with 17 bases spanning the gap. The V gene's germline CDR1 is SGHNT and CDR2 YYREEE (reference sequence). The CDR3 DNA follows: TGTGCCAGCCAACGTCCGGGGGAGGTCTACAATGAGCAGTTCTTC. The encoded protein is CASQRPGEVYNEQFF.